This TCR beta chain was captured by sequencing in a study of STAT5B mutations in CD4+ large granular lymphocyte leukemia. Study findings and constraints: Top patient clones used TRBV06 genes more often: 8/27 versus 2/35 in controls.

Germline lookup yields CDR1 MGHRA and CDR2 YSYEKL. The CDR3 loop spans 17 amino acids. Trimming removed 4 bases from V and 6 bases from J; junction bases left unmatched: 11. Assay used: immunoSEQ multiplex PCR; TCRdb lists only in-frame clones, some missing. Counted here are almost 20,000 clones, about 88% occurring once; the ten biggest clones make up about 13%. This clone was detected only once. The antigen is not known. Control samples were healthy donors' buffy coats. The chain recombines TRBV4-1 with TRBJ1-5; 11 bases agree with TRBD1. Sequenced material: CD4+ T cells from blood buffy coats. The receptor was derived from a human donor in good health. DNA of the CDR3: TGCGCCAGCAGCCGCGAGGACAGGGGGCGCAGGGGTCAGCCCCAGCATTTT. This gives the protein CASSREDRGRRGQPQHF.